The clone carrying this T cell receptor beta chain was seen a handful of times. Its antigen remains unknown. The data were obtained in a study of T cells after yellow fever vaccination. Study-level findings and limits: Peaking on day 5 versus 15, the secondary response was faster but weaker.

The length of the CDR3 is 13 residues. Trimming took 10 bases from V and 0 from J; bases not matched to a gene: 3. Germline V gives CDR1 LNHDA, CDR2 SQIVND (reference sequence). 5'RACE template switching generated TCR cDNA, adding a universal primer site and UMIs. TCRdb ran MiXCR on the 5' RACE reads and lists one entry per CDR3 protein. Found here are over 150,000 distinct CDR3 sequences, roughly 6.4% of them singletons; the top ten hold approximately 3%. The chain joins TRBV19 to TRBJ2-7; 10 nucleotides match TRBD1. The receptor comes from a man younger than 35 who received the YFV17D yellow fever vaccine. The material was CD4+ T cells sorted from PBMCs, obtained on the day of the first yellow fever vaccination. The CDR3 sequence is CATRDRGSYEQYF. The CDR3 DNA follows: TGTGCCACCCGGGACAGGGGCTCCTACGAGCAGTACTTC. The entire variable domain, with the rest obtained from reference TRBV19 and TRBJ2-7, is as follows: DGGITQSPKYLFRKEGQNVTLSCEQNLNHDAMYWYRQDPGQGLRLIYYSQIVNDFQKGDIAEGYSVSREKKESFPLTVTSAQKNPTAFYLCATRDRGSYEQYFGPGTRLTVT.